Listed here are 16 T cell receptor beta chains from one sample, sequenced in a study of CD8+CD57+ T cells in acquired aplastic anemia. TCR beta VDJ and CDR3 profiling used genomic DNA as template. TCRdb re-analysed the reads in MiXCR, keeping a single row per CDR3 protein. The sample shows roughly 150,000 distinct CDR3 sequences, 40% to 50% of them seen only once. Patients chosen for sequencing had shown CD8+CD57+ cell expansion by flow cytometry. What was sequenced was sorted CD4+, CD8+, or CD8+CD57+ T cells (not recorded which) from PBMCs. The receptors here all came from a human donor with aplastic anemia.

CDR3 sequence (DNA): TGTGCCAGCAGCCAAGCCAGAGCCTGCCTTCTCTACGAGCAGTACTTC. Translation: CASSQARACLLYEQYF. The chain couples TRBV3-1 to TRBJ2-7; D not certain. V lost 1 base, J lost 3 bases, and 16 bases lay in between. The germline V gene has CDR1 LGHDT and CDR2 YNNKEL (reference sequence). The CDR3 consists of 16 residues.

The J gene is TRBJ1-6, the V gene TRBV20-1; D ambiguous. This CDR3 has 16 amino acids. The V end lost 1 base, the J end lost 0 bases, and 10 bases lay between the germline ends. Germline assignment: CDR1 DFQATT and CDR2 SNEGSKA (reference sequence). DNA for the CDR3: TGCAGTGCTAGAGTACGGTCAAGCTCCTATAATTCACCCCTCCACTTT. This codes for CSARVRSSSYNSPLHF.

This clonotype was counted many times. J is TRBJ2-5 and V is TRBV15; D remains ambiguous. The germline V and J ends were trimmed by 0 bases and 1 base, with 12 bases remaining between them. Germline-derived CDR1 and CDR2 are LNHNV and YYDKDF (reference sequence). The CDR3 runs 16 residues. CDR3 loop: CATSREASRSQETQYF. CDR3 nucleotides: TGTGCCACCAGCAGAGAAGCCAGCCGGAGCCAAGAGACCCAGTACTTC.

This clonotype was seen ten or more times. The V and J genes are TRBV28 and TRBJ1-2; TRBD1 might be the D (5 bases). Germline V gives CDR1 MDHEN, CDR2 SYDVKM. The CDR3 runs 15 residues. Trimming pared 5 bases from V and 6 bases from J, leaving 19 bases between. The CDR3 reads CASSPAGRDPDGYTF. The DNA of the CDR3 is TGTGCCAGCAGTCCCGCTGGCAGGGACCCTGATGGCTACACCTTC.

The CDR3 region has the DNA TGTGCCAGCAGCTGGGACAGGGGTACCAATCAGCCCCAGCATTTT. Translation gives CASSWDRGTNQPQHF. The chain employs TRBV5-5 and TRBJ1-5, with 10 bases lining up with TRBD1. Germline loops: CDR1 SGHKS, CDR2 YYEKEE (reference sequence). The CDR3 consists of 15 residues. V shed 3 bases, J shed 3 bases, and the junction held 3 bases outside the gene matches.

The sample holds a few counts of this clonotype. This chain uses TRBV27 with TRBJ2-6, with no clear D. Germline V gene lookup returns CDR1 MNHEY and CDR2 SMNVEV (reference sequence). This CDR3 region has 15 residues. Between the trimmed V and J ends, which lost 5 bases and 4 bases, there was a span of 12 bases. The CDR3 sequence is CASSIRKTGANVLTF. The CDR3 DNA follows: TGTGCCAGCAGTATCCGAAAGACCGGGGCCAACGTCCTGACTTTC.

The rearrangement joins TRBV24-1 to TRBJ2-7; 9 nucleotides align to TRBD1. This CDR3 has 15 amino acids. CDR1 KGHDR and CDR2 SFDVKD come from the germline V gene. V lost 5 bases and J lost 3; bases outside the gene matches: 7. The CDR3 reads CATSAEDRGIYEQYF. CDR3 DNA: TGTGCCACCAGTGCTGAGGACAGGGGAATCTACGAGCAGTACTTC.

V usage is TRBV19 and J usage is TRBJ2-1; 10 bases are a match to TRBD1. This CDR3 region has 16 residues. With 5 bases clipped from V and 7 bases from J, the junction kept 11 bases outside the gene matches. Germline V gene data show CDR1 as LNHDA and CDR2 as SQIVND (reference sequence). The CDR3 DNA is TGTGCCAGTAGTGTAGGGCCGGGACAGGGGAAGAATGAGCAGTTCTTC. Residues: CASSVGPGQGKNEQFF.

This clonotype was picked up many times. The chain employs TRBV4-1 and TRBJ1-2; TRBD1 might be the D (5 bases). Trimming took off 0 bases at V and 4 bases at J, with 9 bases between the two ends. CDR3 size: 14 residues. The germline CDR1 and CDR2 sequences are MGHRA and YSYEKL. CDR3 coding DNA: TGCGCCAGCAGCCAAGAGGGCAGGGTCTATGGCTACACCTTC. Its translation: CASSQEGRVYGYTF.

In its sample, this clonotype was seen many times. The V gene is TRBV20-1, the J gene TRBJ1-2; the match to TRBD1 covers 7 bases. V shed 5 bases, J shed 5 bases, and the junction held 14 bases outside the gene matches. The CDR3 loop spans 15 amino acids. Germline values: CDR1 DFQATT, CDR2 SNEGSKA (reference sequence). The CDR3 nucleotides are TGCAGTGCTGGAACAGGGGAGGGGGCTCTATATGGCTACACCTTC. Its protein is CSAGTGEGALYGYTF.

As regards this clonotype: Possible read error: a much larger clone is one base away. The gene calls are TRBV7-9 and TRBJ1-3; no reliable D call. This CDR3 is 13 amino acids long. The V and J ends lost 5 bases and 1 base respectively, with 6 bases between them. CDR1 is SEHNR and CDR2 is FQNEAQ in the germline V gene (reference sequence). CDR3 bases: TGTGCCAGCAGCAGCTTGTCTGGAAACACCATATATTTT. It codes for CASSSLSGNTIYF.

This clonotype was picked up one time. The gene calls are TRBV2 and TRBJ2-1; possibly TRBD1 for D (6 bases). The CDR3 sequence is 14 residues long. The germline CDR1 and CDR2 sequences are SNHLY and FYNNEI. V lost 7 bases and J lost 4, with 14 bases in between. The DNA of the CDR3 is TGTGCCAGCAATCTACAGGGTACTTACAATGAGCAGTTCTTC. This codes for CASNLQGTYNEQFF.

This clonotype was seen at least ten times. The rearrangement links TRBV19 to TRBJ2-5, with 8 bases aligning to TRBD1. The CDR3 is made up of 13 amino acids. J was trimmed by 5 bases and V by 6 bases; bases with no gene match: 5. Looked up from germline, CDR1 is LNHDA and CDR2 is SQIVND (reference sequence). CDR3 bases: TGTGCCAGTAGCCAGGGGGCCTGGGAGACCCAGTACTTC. Translating gives CASSQGAWETQYF.

The chain links TRBV20-1 to TRBJ2-7; 10 positions agree with TRBD2. CDR3 size: 15 residues. Germline V gene sequence: CDR1 DFQATT, CDR2 SNEGSKA (reference sequence). J was trimmed by 5 bases and V by 5 bases; bases with no gene match: 12. CDR3 amino acids: CSALRSPSGRNEQYF. The CDR3 DNA is TGCAGTGCTTTAAGAAGCCCTAGCGGGAGAAACGAGCAGTACTTC.

The chain has TRBV29-1 and TRBJ1-2; D uncertain. Per germline, CDR1 SQVTM and CDR2 ANQGSEA. The V and J ends lost 5 bases and 1 base respectively, with 5 bases between them. The CDR3 sequence is 11 residues long. For the CDR3, the DNA is TGCAGCGTTCAATATAACTATGGCTACACCTTC. Protein product: CSVQYNYGYTF.

This clonotype was seen ten or more times. The rearrangement joins TRBV19 to TRBJ2-1, with 7 nucleotides matching TRBD2. V lost 0 bases, J lost 7 bases, and 9 bases stayed unmatched. Germline V gives CDR1 LNHDA, CDR2 SQIVND (reference sequence). This CDR3 has 16 residues. CDR3 nucleotides: TGTGCCAGTAGTATAGATCTCGAGCGGGACTCAAATGAGCAGTTCTTC. This translates into CASSIDLERDSNEQFF. Combining the CDR3 with reference TRBV19 and TRBJ2-1 gives the whole variable domain DGGITQSPKYLFRKEGQNVTLSCEQNLNHDAMYWYRQDPGQGLRLIYYSQIVNDFQKGDIAEGYSVSREKKESFPLTVTSAQKNPTAFYLCASSIDLERDSNEQFFGPGTRLTVL.